The clone carrying this TCR beta chain came up once. Its antigen remains unidentified. The record originates from a study of shared clonotypes between healthy human individuals. Study-wide results and caveats: An effect of sequencing depth on clonotype sharing among donors was expected.

Trimming shortened V by 3 bases and J by 5 bases, and 18 bases separated the two germline ends. The CDR3 totals 16 residues. Germline loops: CDR1 WNHNN, CDR2 SYGVQD (reference sequence). The table came from immunoSEQ multiplex PCR; TCRdb's copy has only in-frame clones and leaves some out. The repertoire has under 850,000 clones, more than 85% of them found once; the top ten carry under 30%. Naive CD8 cells lacked CD45RO, underwent positive selection for CCR7 and left out terminally differentiated effector memory CD45RA+ cells. The donors, healthy adults who were HIV-negative, had experienced no recent acute infections or vaccinations.

This clonotype was obtained from a man aged 30 to 45 in good health. Material: naive CD8+ T cells sorted from blood. V gene TRBV10-1 combines with J gene TRBJ2-3, with D possibly matching TRBD1 (6 bases). The CDR3 protein is CASSEKTGPAVDTQYF. The CDR3, as DNA: TGCGCCAGCAGTGAAAAGACAGGCCCGGCTGTAGATACGCAGTATTTT.